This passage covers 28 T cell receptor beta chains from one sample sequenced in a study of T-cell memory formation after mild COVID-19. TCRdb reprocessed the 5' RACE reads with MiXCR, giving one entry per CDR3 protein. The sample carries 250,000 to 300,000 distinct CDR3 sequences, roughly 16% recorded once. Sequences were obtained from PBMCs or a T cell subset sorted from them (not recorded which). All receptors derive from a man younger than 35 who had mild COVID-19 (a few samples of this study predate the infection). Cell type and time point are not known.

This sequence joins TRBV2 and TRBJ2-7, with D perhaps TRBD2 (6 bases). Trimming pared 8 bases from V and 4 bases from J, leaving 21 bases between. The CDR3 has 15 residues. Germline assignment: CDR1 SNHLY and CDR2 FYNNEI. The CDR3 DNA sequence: TGTGCCAGCTCACGGAGATTGGCGGGGCCTTACGAGCAGTACGTC. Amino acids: CASSRRLAGPYEQYV.

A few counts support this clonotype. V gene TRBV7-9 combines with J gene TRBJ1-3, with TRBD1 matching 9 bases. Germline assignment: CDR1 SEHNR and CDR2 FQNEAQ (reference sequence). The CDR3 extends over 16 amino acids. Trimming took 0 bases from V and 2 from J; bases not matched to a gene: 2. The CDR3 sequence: CASSLAGDRAGNTIYF. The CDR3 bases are TGTGCCAGCAGCTTAGCGGGGGACAGGGCTGGAAACACCATATATTTT.

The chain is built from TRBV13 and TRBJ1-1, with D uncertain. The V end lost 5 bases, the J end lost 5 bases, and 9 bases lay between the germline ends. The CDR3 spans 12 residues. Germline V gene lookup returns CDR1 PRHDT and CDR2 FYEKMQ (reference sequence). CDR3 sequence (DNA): TGTGCCAGCAGCAAGTCGGGGACTGAAGCTTTCTTT. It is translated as CASSKSGTEAFF.

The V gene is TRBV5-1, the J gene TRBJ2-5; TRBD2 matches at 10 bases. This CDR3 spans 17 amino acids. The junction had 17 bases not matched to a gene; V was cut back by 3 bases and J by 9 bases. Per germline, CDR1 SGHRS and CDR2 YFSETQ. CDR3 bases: TGCGCCAGCAGCTGGCCAAGCGGACTAGCGGCGATGGGAGCCCAGTACTTC. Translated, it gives CASSWPSGLAAMGAQYF.

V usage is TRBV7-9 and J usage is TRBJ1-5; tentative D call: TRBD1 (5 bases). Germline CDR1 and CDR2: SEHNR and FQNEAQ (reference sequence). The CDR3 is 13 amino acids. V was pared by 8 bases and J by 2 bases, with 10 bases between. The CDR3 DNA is TGTGCCAGCCGCCTGGGGGGCAATCAGCCCCAGCATTTT. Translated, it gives CASRLGGNQPQHF.

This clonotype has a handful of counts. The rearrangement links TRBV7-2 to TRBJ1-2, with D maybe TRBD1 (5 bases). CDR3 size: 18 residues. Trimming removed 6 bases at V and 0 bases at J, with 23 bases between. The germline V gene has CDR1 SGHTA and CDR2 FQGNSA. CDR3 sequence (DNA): TGTGCCAGCAGGTCCCGGGGGTTCAGGATCTTAGCTAACTATGGCTACACCTTC. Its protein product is CASRSRGFRILANYGYTF.

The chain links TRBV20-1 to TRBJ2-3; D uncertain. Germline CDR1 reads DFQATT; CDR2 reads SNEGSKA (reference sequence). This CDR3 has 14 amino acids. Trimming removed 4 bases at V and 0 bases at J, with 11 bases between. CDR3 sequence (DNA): TGCAGTGCTACGCCGATTACTAGCACAGATACGCAGTATTTT. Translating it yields CSATPITSTDTQYF.

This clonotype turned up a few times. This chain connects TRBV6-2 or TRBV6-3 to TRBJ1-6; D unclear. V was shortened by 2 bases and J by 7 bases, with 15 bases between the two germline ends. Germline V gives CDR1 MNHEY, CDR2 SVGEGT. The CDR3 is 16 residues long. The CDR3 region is CASSYHERTENSPLHF. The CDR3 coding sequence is TGTGCCAGCAGTTACCACGAACGGACTGAGAATTCACCCCTCCACTTT.

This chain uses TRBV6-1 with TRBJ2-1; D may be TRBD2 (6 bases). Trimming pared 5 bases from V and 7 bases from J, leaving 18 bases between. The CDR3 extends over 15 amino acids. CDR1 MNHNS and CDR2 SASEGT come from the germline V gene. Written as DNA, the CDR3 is TGTGCCAGCAGTATACACCGGGGGTCTGTGAATGAGCAGTTCTTC. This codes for CASSIHRGSVNEQFF.

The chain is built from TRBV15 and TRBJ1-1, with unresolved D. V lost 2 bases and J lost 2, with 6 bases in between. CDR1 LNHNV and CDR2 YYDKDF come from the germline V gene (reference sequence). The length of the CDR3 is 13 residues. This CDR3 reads CATSRRENTEAFF. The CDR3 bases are TGTGCCACCAGCAGAAGGGAAAACACTGAAGCTTTCTTT.

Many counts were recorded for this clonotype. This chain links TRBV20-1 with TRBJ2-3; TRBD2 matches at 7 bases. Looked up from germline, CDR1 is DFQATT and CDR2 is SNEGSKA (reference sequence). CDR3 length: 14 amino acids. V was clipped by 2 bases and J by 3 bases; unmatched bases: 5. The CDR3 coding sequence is TGCAGTGCTAGATGGGCGGGGGAGACAGATACGCAGTATTTT. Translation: CSARWAGETDTQYF.

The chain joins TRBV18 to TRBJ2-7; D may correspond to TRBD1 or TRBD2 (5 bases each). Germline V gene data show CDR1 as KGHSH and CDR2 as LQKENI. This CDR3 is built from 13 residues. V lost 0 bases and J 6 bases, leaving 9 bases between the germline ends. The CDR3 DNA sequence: TGTGCCAGCTCACCACCGTTGAGGGGCGAGCAGTACTTC. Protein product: CASSPPLRGEQYF.

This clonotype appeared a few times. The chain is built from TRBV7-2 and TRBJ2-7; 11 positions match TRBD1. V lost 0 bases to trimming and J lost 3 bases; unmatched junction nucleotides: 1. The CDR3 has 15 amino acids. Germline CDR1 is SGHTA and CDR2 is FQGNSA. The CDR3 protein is CASSLAGTGGYEQYV. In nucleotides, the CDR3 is TGTGCCAGCAGCTTAGCCGGGACAGGGGGCTACGAGCAGTACGTC.

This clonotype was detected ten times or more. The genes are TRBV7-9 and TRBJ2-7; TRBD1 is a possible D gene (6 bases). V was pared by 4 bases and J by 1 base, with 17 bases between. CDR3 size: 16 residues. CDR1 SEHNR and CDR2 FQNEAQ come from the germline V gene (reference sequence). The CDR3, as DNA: TGTGCCAGCAGCTCTTCCCCGGGACACCTATCCTACGAGCAGTACTTC. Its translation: CASSSSPGHLSYEQYF.

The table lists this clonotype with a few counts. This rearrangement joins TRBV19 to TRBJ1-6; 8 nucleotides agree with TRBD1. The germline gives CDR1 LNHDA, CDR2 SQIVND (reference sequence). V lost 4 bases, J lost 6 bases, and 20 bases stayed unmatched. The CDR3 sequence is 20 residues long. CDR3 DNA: TGTGCCAGTAGTAGGCGACTGACCAGGGGGCGCGGGGGACTTAATTCACCCCTCCACTTT. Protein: CASSRRLTRGRGGLNSPLHF.

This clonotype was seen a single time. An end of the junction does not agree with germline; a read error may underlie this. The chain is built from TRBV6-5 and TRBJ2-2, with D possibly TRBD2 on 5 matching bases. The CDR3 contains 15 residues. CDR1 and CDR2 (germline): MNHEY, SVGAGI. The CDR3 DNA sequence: TGTGCCAGCAGTTACTCTCCCGGGAACCCCGGGGAGCTGTTTTTT. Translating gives CASSYSPGNPGELFF.

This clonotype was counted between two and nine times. This CDR3 is CASSRRVDTQYF. For the CDR3, the DNA is TGTGCCAGCAGTCGACGCGTAGATACGCAGTATTTT. The V gene is TRBV12-3 or TRBV12-4, the J gene TRBJ2-3; D is unresolved. V was pared by 5 bases and J by 5 bases, with 8 bases between. This CDR3 has 12 amino acids.

In DNA, the CDR3 is TGTGCCAGCAGCCAAGGCGGGAGAGGGGCGCCGGAGAATTCACCCCTCCACTTT. Its translation: CASSQGGRGAPENSPLHF. V gene TRBV3-2 combines with J gene TRBJ1-6; the table's D call, TRBD1, was not checked against the DNA. TRBV3-2 is recorded as a pseudogene. CDR3 size: 18 residues.

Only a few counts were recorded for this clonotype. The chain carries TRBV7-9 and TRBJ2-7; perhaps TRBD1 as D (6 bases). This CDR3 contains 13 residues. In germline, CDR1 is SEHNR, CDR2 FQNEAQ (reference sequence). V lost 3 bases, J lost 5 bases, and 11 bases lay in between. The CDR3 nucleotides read TGTGCCAGCAGCTTTCAGGGGTTCCACGAGCAGTACGTC. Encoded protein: CASSFQGFHEQYV.

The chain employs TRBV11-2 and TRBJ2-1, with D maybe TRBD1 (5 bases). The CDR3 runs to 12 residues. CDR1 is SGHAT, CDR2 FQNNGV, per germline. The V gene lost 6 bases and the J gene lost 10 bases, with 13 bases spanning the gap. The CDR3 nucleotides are TGTGCCAGCAGACACCAGGGATACGAGCAGTTCTTC. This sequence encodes CASRHQGYEQFF. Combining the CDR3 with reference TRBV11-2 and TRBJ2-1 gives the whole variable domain EAGVAQSPRYKIIEKRQSVAFWCNPISGHATLYWYQQILGQGPKLLIQFQNNGVVDDSQLPKDRFSAERLKGVDSTLKIQPAKLEDSAVYLCASRHQGYEQFFGPGTRLTVL.

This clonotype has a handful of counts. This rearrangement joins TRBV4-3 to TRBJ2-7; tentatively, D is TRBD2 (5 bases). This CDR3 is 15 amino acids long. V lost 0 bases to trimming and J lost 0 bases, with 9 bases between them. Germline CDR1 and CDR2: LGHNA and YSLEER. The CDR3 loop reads CASSQDLGSSYEQYF. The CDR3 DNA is TGCGCCAGCAGCCAAGATTTGGGGAGCTCCTACGAGCAGTACTTC.

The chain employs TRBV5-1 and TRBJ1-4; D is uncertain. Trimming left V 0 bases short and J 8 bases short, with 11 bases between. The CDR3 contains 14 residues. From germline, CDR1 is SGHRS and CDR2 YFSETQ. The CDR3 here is CASSLGRSPEKLFF. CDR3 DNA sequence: TGCGCCAGCAGCTTGGGGCGCAGTCCGGAAAAACTGTTTTTT.

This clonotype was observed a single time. The CDR3, as DNA: TGCAGTGCTAGGAGGGAAGCCAACTATGGCTACACCTTC. Translated: CSARREANYGYTF. The chain has TRBV20-1 and TRBJ1-2; D uncertain. The CDR3 loop spans 13 amino acids. Trimming removed 3 bases at V and 2 bases at J, with 10 bases between. Looked up from germline, CDR1 is DFQATT and CDR2 is SNEGSKA (reference sequence).

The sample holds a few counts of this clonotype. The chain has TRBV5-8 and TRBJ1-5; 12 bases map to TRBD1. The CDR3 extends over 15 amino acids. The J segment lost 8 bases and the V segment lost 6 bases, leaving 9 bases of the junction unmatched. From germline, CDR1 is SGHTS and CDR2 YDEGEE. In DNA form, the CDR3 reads TGTGCCAGCAATCGGGACAGGGGGCGTTCGAAGCCCCAGCATTTT. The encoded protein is CASNRDRGRSKPQHF.

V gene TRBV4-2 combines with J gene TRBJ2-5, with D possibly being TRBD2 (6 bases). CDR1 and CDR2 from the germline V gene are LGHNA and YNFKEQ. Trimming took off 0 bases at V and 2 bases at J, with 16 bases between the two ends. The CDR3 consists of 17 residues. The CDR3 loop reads CASSQDPARTNQETQYF. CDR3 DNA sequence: TGTGCCAGCAGCCAAGACCCGGCGCGGACTAATCAAGAGACCCAGTACTTC.

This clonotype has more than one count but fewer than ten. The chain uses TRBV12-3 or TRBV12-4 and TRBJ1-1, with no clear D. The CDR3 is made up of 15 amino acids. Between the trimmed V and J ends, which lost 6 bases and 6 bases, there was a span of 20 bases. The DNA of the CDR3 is TGTGCCAGCAGCCTTCGCGCGGCCCGTAACGCTGAAGCTTTCTTT. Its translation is CASSLRAARNAEAFF.

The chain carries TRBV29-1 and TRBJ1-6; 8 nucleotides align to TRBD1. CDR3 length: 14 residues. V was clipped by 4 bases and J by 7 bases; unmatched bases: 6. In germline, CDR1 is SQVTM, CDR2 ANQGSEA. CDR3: CSVAQGAGNSPLHF. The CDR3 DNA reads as TGCAGCGTTGCCCAGGGGGCTGGGAATTCACCCCTCCACTTT. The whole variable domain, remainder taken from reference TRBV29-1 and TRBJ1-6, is SAVISQKPSRDICQRGTSLTIQCQVDSQVTMMFWYRQQPGQSLTLIATANQGSEATYESGFVIDKFPISRPNLTFSTLTVSNMSPEDSSIYLCSVAQGAGNSPLHFGNGTRLTVT.

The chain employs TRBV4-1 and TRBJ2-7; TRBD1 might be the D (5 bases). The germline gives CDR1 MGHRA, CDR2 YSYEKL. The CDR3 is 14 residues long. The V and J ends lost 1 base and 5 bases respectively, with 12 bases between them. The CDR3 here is CASSQGTCMDEQYV. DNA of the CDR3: TGCGCCAGCAGCCAAGGGACATGTATGGACGAGCAGTACGTC.